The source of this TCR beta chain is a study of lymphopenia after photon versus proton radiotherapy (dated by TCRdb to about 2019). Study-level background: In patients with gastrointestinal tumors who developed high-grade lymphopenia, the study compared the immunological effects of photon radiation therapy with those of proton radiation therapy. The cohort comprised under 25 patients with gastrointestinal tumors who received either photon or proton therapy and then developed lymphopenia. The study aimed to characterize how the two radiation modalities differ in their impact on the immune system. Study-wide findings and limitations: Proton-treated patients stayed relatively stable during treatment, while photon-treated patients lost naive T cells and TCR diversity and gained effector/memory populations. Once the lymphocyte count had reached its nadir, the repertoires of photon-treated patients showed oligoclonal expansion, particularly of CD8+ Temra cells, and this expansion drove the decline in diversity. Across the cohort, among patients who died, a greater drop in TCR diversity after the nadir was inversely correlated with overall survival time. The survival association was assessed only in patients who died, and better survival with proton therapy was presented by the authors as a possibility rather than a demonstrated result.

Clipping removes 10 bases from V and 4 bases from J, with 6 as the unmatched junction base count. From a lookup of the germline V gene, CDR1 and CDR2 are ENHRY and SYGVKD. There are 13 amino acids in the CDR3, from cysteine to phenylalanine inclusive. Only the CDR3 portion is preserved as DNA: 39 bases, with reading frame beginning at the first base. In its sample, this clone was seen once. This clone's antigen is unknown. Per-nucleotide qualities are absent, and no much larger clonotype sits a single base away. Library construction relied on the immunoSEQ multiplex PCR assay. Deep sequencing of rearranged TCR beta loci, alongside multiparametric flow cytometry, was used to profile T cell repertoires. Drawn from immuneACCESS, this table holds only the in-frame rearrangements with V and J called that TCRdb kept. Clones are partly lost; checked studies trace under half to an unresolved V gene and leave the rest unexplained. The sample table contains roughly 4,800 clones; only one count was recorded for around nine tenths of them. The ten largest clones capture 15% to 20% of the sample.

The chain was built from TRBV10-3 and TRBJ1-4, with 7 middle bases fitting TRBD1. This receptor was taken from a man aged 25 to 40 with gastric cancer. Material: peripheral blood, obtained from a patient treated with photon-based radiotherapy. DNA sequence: TGTGCCACCCAACAGGGGAATAATGAAAAACTGTTTTTT. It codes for CATQQGNNEKLFF.